Described below is a single TCR beta chain sequence and its context. Germline lookup yields CDR1 SGHAT and CDR2 FQNNGV. The CDR3 loop spans 11 amino acids. Trimming took off 10 bases at V and 5 bases at J, with 11 bases between the two ends. CD45RO-negative cells were positively selected for CCR7, leaving out terminally differentiated effector memory CD45RA+ cells. Profiling relied on immunoSEQ multiplex PCR, and the TCRdb table lists in-frame clones only, not all of them. In the table there are about 2 million clones, about 95% of which are singletons. These data originate in a study of shared clonotypes between healthy human individuals.

The specimen was naive CD8+ T cells sorted from blood. The chain links TRBV11-2 to TRBJ2-5; D is perhaps TRBD2 (5 bases). This receptor was taken from a man between 18 and 35 years old in good health. The CDR3 DNA sequence: TGTGCCACTTCTAGCCGGGAGACCCAGTACTTC. It translates to CATSSRETQYF. Based on the CDR3 plus reference TRBV11-2 and TRBJ2-5, the full variable domain is EAGVAQSPRYKIIEKRQSVAFWCNPISGHATLYWYQQILGQGPKLLIQFQNNGVVDDSQLPKDRFSAERLKGVDSTLKIQPAKLEDSAVYLCATSSRETQYFGPGTRLLVL.